This T cell receptor beta chain was found in a study of blood T cell repertoires in COVID-19 (TCRdb year 2020). Study-level background: Samples from collaborators originated in the United States, Italy and Spain and spanned both the acute and convalescent phases of COVID-19. Subjects who had been exposed to COVID-19, were actively infected with it, or had recovered from it provided the deeply sampled blood TCRbeta repertoires that made up the dataset. The prospective study material was composed of cDNA or gDNA derived from T cells, B-cell-depleted T cells, or PBMCs. A de-identified subject ID, COVID-19 status, age in years and sex were almost always included in the sample metadata. Samples were obtained from the ongoing ImmuneRACE study (first 160 participants) and from over 1,000 subjects provided by 6 global collaborators. The repertoires were made available in a free public database intended to serve as a resource for research on the immune response to SARS-CoV-2. Where available, HLA class I and class II types were taken from metadata supplied by the sample provider and were not determined by assay-based typing. Broad study findings and their caveats: The amount of clinical and demographic metadata varied by source and participant and was provided uncurated.

TCRbeta CDR3 regions were amplified from genomic DNA using the immunoSEQ Assay, a bias-controlled multiplex PCR. The authors processed their data as follows. The number of nucleated cells in each sample was estimated from the amplification of reference gene primers within the assay. To quantify the absolute abundance of each unique TCRbeta CDR3 rearrangement, sequence reads were collapsed and filtered. For each sample, productive Simpson clonality was calculated by taking the square root of Simpson's diversity index across productive rearrangements. TCRdb holds this immuneACCESS table with in-frame rearrangements only. Some clones are missing; in checked studies, unresolved V genes explain under half, and the rest has no known cause. Clonal size and the V and J genes are those of that table, whereas D and trimming came from the DNA. This sample has over 60,000 clones in its table, and less than 95% of those were observed once. 0.52% of the sample is held by the ten biggest clonotypes.

There are 15 amino acids in the CDR3, from cysteine to phenylalanine inclusive. Only CDR3 DNA is held: 45 bases, read in frame from base 1. Trimming removed 1 base from V and 5 bases from J, leaving 14 bases between the germline ends. From the germline V gene (reference sequence), CDR1 is LGHDT and CDR2 is YNNKEL. One collaborating source in Seattle enrolled patients during active infection and followed them longitudinally through the course of disease. The collaborating institutions used their own protocols to collect whole blood in K2EDTA tubes. For TCRbeta analysis, collaborators shipped samples as frozen whole blood, isolated PBMCs, or DNA extracted from either of those sample types. On this clone itself: Its target antigen remains unknown. Base-call qualities are not available, and no considerably larger clone is one nucleotide away.

Sequenced input: peripheral blood. The TCR comes from a man in his fifties or sixties with COVID-19, enrolled during active disease. The chain is made from TRBV3-1 (or the pseudogene TRBV3-2) and TRBJ2-5; the best D guess is TRBD1, with 6 bases matching. The CDR3: CASSQGSGDWETQYF. The DNA is as follows: TGTGCCAGCAGCCAAGGTTCAGGGGATTGGGAGACCCAGTACTTC.